What follows is one T cell receptor (beta chain) and its context. Its antigen is unknown. No much larger clonotype is one base removed from it; base qualities were not supplied. This sample was included in a study of response to subunit inactivated influenza vaccine (dated by TCRdb to the late 2010s). Describing the broader study: The study used deep quantitative T cell receptor repertoire profiling to track responses to a trivalent subunit inactivated influenza vaccine.

The CDR1 and CDR2 encoded by the germline V gene are MNHNS and SASEGT. The CDR3 contains 15 residues, cysteine and phenylalanine counted. This entry keeps only the CDR3 DNA: 45 bases, framed from base 1. For this chain, trimming is 6 bases at the V end and 3 bases at the J end, and the number of junction bases without a gene match is 11. Libraries were made using RT-PCR. Instrument used: Illumina HiSeq 2500. TCRdb trimmed public reads at Q25 via fastp, called clones via MiXCR and kept in-frame beta chains. For every CDR3 protein sequence, its rows merge into one entry that carries the most common genes and DNA. For this sample the table gives about 700,000 distinct CDR3 sequences, of which around 14% were detected only once. Around 10% of the sample belongs to the ten largest clones. Paper-wide results and their limitations: The authors suggested that each seasonal influenza vaccination may recruit only a limited number of new T cells.

The rearrangement combines TRBV6-1 with TRBJ2-7, with 7 bases aligning to TRBD1. The sequenced sample was PBMCs from blood, obtained approximately 13 days after vaccination. The receptor's source is a man aged 50-60 years who received an inactivated influenza vaccine. Donor details come from another sample of the same person, matched by shared clones. The bases are TGTGCCAGCAGACACAGACAGGGAAAAAGCTACGAGCAGTACTTC. It specifies CASRHRQGKSYEQYF.